Given below is one T cell receptor (beta chain) in context. Per the original data handling: Reference gene primers were amplified, and this amplification served to estimate nucleated cell counts. The protocol was immunoSEQ multiplex PCR, while the TCRdb copy is restricted to in-frame clones and leaves out a portion. V and J calls and clone size are as listed in that table; D and trimming were resolved from the DNA. The sample lists about 170,000 clones; about nine tenths were seen once. Enrolled during active infection, Seattle patients were then followed longitudinally. This entry belongs to a study of blood T cell repertoires in COVID-19. Turning to the study itself: Sites in the United States, Italy and Spain provided acute and convalescent COVID-19 samples.

Trimming stripped 0 bases from V and 7 bases from J, with 11 bases between. In germline, CDR1 is SGHRS, CDR2 YFSETQ. The CDR3 has 15 amino acids. The sequence was collected from a man between 18 and 29 years old with COVID-19, enrolled during active disease. The J gene is TRBJ1-6, the V gene TRBV5-1; unclear D gene. Sequenced material: peripheral blood. The CDR3: CASSLGRELNSPLHF. The CDR3 bases are TGCGCCAGCAGCTTGGGACGGGAGCTCAATTCACCCCTCCACTTT. Combining the CDR3 with reference TRBV5-1 and TRBJ1-6 gives the whole variable domain KAGVTQTPRYLIKTRGQQVTLSCSPISGHRSVSWYQQTPGQGLQFLFEYFSETQRNKGNFPGRFSGRQFSNSRSEMNVSTLELGDSALYLCASSLGRELNSPLHFGNGTRLTVT.